The rows below give T cell receptor beta chains drawn from one sample of a study of PD-1 blockade in mismatch repair-deficient tumors. Libraries were prepared by immunoSEQ multiplex PCR; TCRdb keeps only in-frame clonotypes and omits some of them. Here the sample spans just under 65,000 clones, around 88% being singletons. Material: peripheral blood, obtained 52 weeks after starting pembrolizumab. Every receptor here comes from an adult with mismatch repair-deficient cancer. The CDR3 runs from the conserved cysteine through the conserved F or W. D genes are given only for firm matches. The size entry is marked missing in some rows and otherwise reads once, few, many or a size class.

v_gene: TRBV7-9; abundance: NA; d_gene: TRBD1; j_gene: TRBJ1-4; CDR3aa: CASSPPPGTGGPEKLFF; CDR3nt: TGTGCCAGCAGCCCGCCACCGGGGACAGGGGGCCCTGAAAAACTGTTTTTT
v_gene: TRBV11-2; abundance: NA; d_gene: NA; j_gene: TRBJ2-2; CDR3aa: CASSLADFPTGELFF; CDR3nt: TGTGCCAGCAGCTTAGCCGACTTTCCCACCGGGGAGCTGTTTTTT
v_gene: TRBV21-1; abundance: NA; d_gene: NA; j_gene: TRBJ2-2; CDR3aa: CASISGINTGELFF; CDR3nt: TGTGCCAGCATCTCAGGGATAAACACCGGGGAGCTGTTTTTT
v_gene: TRBV7-9; abundance: few; d_gene: TRBD2; j_gene: TRBJ2-7; CDR3aa: CASSIGTSGIREQYF; CDR3nt: TGTGCCAGCAGCATAGGGACTAGCGGGATACGCGAGCAGTACTTC
v_gene: TRBV5-6; abundance: NA; d_gene: NA; j_gene: TRBJ1-2; CDR3aa: CASSLRVNYGYTF; CDR3nt: TGTGCCAGCAGCTTAAGGGTCAACTATGGCTACACCTTC
v_gene: TRBV6-1; abundance: NA; d_gene: NA; j_gene: TRBJ1-2; CDR3aa: CASSELAGAYGYTF; CDR3nt: TGTGCCAGCAGTGAACTGGCAGGGGCCTATGGCTACACCTTC
v_gene: TRBV4-1; abundance: NA; d_gene: NA; j_gene: TRBJ2-7; CDR3aa: CASSQEIRRVDEQYF; CDR3nt: TGCGCCAGCAGCCAAGAAATACGCAGGGTCGACGAGCAGTACTTC
v_gene: TRBV4-3; abundance: NA; d_gene: NA; j_gene: TRBJ2-5; CDR3aa: CASSPRREGLETQYF; CDR3nt: TGCGCCAGCAGCCCCCGCAGGGAAGGGTTAGAGACCCAGTACTTC
v_gene: TRBV7-9; abundance: NA; d_gene: TRBD2; j_gene: TRBJ2-7; CDR3aa: CASSLVAGGSYEQYF; CDR3nt: TGTGCCAGCAGCTTAGTTGCGGGAGGTTCCTACGAGCAGTACTTC
v_gene: TRBV19; abundance: NA; d_gene: NA; j_gene: TRBJ2-7; CDR3aa: CASSIGTLAEQYF; CDR3nt: TGTGCCAGTAGTATCGGGACGCTTGCCGAGCAGTACTTC
v_gene: TRBV7-9; abundance: NA; d_gene: NA; j_gene: TRBJ2-6; CDR3aa: CASSYLVTGANVLTF; CDR3nt: TGTGCCAGCAGCTACCTAGTAACTGGGGCCAACGTCCTGACTTTC
v_gene: TRBV11-2; abundance: NA; d_gene: TRBD2; j_gene: TRBJ2-1; CDR3aa: CASSSIAGGGRGEQFF; CDR3nt: TGTGCCAGCAGCTCTATAGCGGGTGGAGGGAGGGGTGAGCAGTTCTTC
v_gene: TRBV9; abundance: NA; d_gene: NA; j_gene: TRBJ2-6; CDR3aa: CASRGSGANVLTF; CDR3nt: TGTGCCAGCAGGGGCTCTGGGGCCAACGTCCTGACTTTC
v_gene: TRBV5-4; abundance: NA; d_gene: TRBD1; j_gene: TRBJ2-3; CDR3aa: CASGGDRATDTQYF; CDR3nt: TGTGCCAGCGGCGGGGACAGGGCCACAGATACGCAGTATTTT
v_gene: TRBV6-4; abundance: few; d_gene: NA; j_gene: TRBJ2-2; CDR3aa: CASSDSGTGELFF; CDR3nt: TGTGCCAGCAGTGACTCGGGCACCGGGGAGCTGTTTTTT
v_gene: TRBV10-3; abundance: NA; d_gene: TRBD2; j_gene: TRBJ2-7; CDR3aa: CAIKGIAGLAEQYF; CDR3nt: TGTGCCATCAAGGGGATAGCGGGGTTAGCCGAGCAGTACTTC
v_gene: TRBV7-2; abundance: NA; d_gene: NA; j_gene: TRBJ1-2; CDR3aa: CASSLSAGPYGYTF; CDR3nt: TGTGCCAGCAGCTTAAGTGCAGGCCCCTATGGCTACACCTTC
v_gene: TRBV7-3; abundance: NA; d_gene: TRBD1; j_gene: TRBJ1-5; CDR3aa: CASSLLQGTGGHNQPQHF; CDR3nt: TGTGCCAGCAGCTTGCTACAGGGCACAGGGGGGCACAATCAGCCCCAGCATTTT
v_gene: TRBV4-3; abundance: NA; d_gene: NA; j_gene: TRBJ2-7; CDR3aa: CASSQDKDVSYEQYF; CDR3nt: TGCGCCAGCAGCCAAGATAAGGATGTGAGCTACGAGCAGTACTTC
v_gene: TRBV27; abundance: NA; d_gene: NA; j_gene: TRBJ2-1; CDR3aa: CASSLGRDNEQFF; CDR3nt: TGTGCCAGCAGTTTAGGTCGAGACAATGAGCAGTTCTTC
v_gene: TRBV30; abundance: once; d_gene: TRBD2; j_gene: TRBJ2-7; CDR3aa: CAWRLAGGPGEQYF; CDR3nt: TGTGCCTGGAGACTAGCGGGAGGGCCGGGAGAGCAGTACTTC
v_gene: TRBV5-4; abundance: NA; d_gene: NA; j_gene: TRBJ2-7; CDR3aa: CASSLGRGGSYEQYF; CDR3nt: TGTGCCAGCAGCTTAGGTCGTGGGGGCTCCTACGAGCAGTACTTC
v_gene: TRBV5-5; abundance: NA; d_gene: NA; j_gene: TRBJ1-2; CDR3aa: CASSFAGNYGYTF; CDR3nt: TGTGCCAGCAGCTTTGCAGGGAACTATGGCTACACCTTC
v_gene: TRBV5-6; abundance: NA; d_gene: NA; j_gene: TRBJ2-3; CDR3aa: CASSLADTQYF; CDR3nt: TGTGCCAGCAGCTTGGCAGATACGCAGTATTTT
v_gene: TRBV6-4; abundance: NA; d_gene: TRBD1; j_gene: TRBJ2-5; CDR3aa: CASSDSRNGQGRNQETQYF; CDR3nt: TGTGCCAGCAGTGACTCCAGGAATGGACAGGGGCGGAATCAAGAGACCCAGTACTTC
v_gene: TRBV27; abundance: NA; d_gene: NA; j_gene: TRBJ2-7; CDR3aa: CASSSKGPTYEQYF; CDR3nt: TGTGCCAGCAGTTCCAAGGGACCTACCTACGAGCAGTACTTC
v_gene: TRBV9; abundance: NA; d_gene: NA; j_gene: TRBJ2-1; CDR3aa: CASSVGRGFPYNEQFF; CDR3nt: TGTGCCAGCAGCGTAGGCCGGGGCTTCCCATACAATGAGCAGTTCTTC
v_gene: TRBV9; abundance: NA; d_gene: NA; j_gene: TRBJ1-1; CDR3aa: CASSKTSRMTNTEAFF; CDR3nt: TGTGCCAGCAGCAAAACTAGTCGCATGACGAACACTGAAGCTTTCTTT
v_gene: TRBV19; abundance: NA; d_gene: NA; j_gene: TRBJ2-2; CDR3aa: CASSITGDSGELFF; CDR3nt: TGTGCCAGTAGTATTACAGGGGACTCGGGGGAGCTGTTTTTT
v_gene: TRBV6-6; abundance: NA; d_gene: NA; j_gene: TRBJ1-5; CDR3aa: CASSYSIGGQPQHF; CDR3nt: TGTGCCAGCAGTTATAGTATTGGAGGACAGCCCCAGCATTTT
v_gene: TRBV5-1; abundance: NA; d_gene: NA; j_gene: TRBJ2-2; CDR3aa: CASSLFSGDSGELFF; CDR3nt: TGCGCCAGCAGCTTGTTTTCGGGAGACTCCGGGGAGCTGTTTTTT
v_gene: TRBV7-8; abundance: NA; d_gene: NA; j_gene: TRBJ2-5; CDR3aa: CASSLAEGGETQYF; CDR3nt: TGTGCCAGCAGCTTAGCCGAGGGGGGCGAGACCCAGTACTTC
v_gene: TRBV18; abundance: NA; d_gene: NA; j_gene: TRBJ2-2; CDR3aa: CASSPRDTSTGELFF; CDR3nt: TGTGCCAGCTCACCACGGGACACCTCCACCGGGGAGCTGTTTTTT
v_gene: TRBV27; abundance: NA; d_gene: NA; j_gene: TRBJ2-2; CDR3aa: CASGYRAGSGELFF; CDR3nt: TGTGCCAGCGGATACAGGGCAGGGTCCGGGGAGCTGTTTTTT
v_gene: TRBV10-2; abundance: NA; d_gene: TRBD1; j_gene: TRBJ2-7; CDR3aa: CATGQIYEQYF; CDR3nt: TGCGCCACGGGACAGATCTACGAGCAGTACTTC
v_gene: TRBV10-2; abundance: NA; d_gene: NA; j_gene: TRBJ1-2; CDR3aa: CASSEDRTNYGYTF; CDR3nt: TGCGCCAGCAGTGAGGACAGGACAAACTATGGCTACACCTTC
v_gene: TRBV4-2; abundance: NA; d_gene: TRBD2; j_gene: TRBJ2-7; CDR3aa: CASSQDWASGYEQYF; CDR3nt: TGTGCCAGCAGCCAAGATTGGGCTAGCGGCTACGAGCAGTACTTC
v_gene: TRBV5-5; abundance: once; d_gene: NA; j_gene: TRBJ2-1; CDR3aa: CASSPLGGNEQFF; CDR3nt: TGTGCCAGCAGCCCCCTCGGAGGCAATGAGCAGTTCTTC
v_gene: TRBV13; abundance: NA; d_gene: NA; j_gene: TRBJ2-7; CDR3aa: CASSVVPYEQYF; CDR3nt: TGTGCCAGCAGCGTAGTACCCTACGAGCAGTACTTC
v_gene: TRBV29-1; abundance: NA; d_gene: TRBD2; j_gene: TRBJ2-3; CDR3aa: CSVPPPTTSGTDTQYF; CDR3nt: TGCAGCGTGCCACCCCCTACGACTAGCGGGACGGATACGCAGTATTTT
v_gene: TRBV18; abundance: NA; d_gene: TRBD1; j_gene: TRBJ2-5; CDR3aa: CASSPGTGMETQYF; CDR3nt: TGTGCCAGCTCACCAGGGACAGGGATGGAGACCCAGTACTTC